This passage covers 30 T cell receptor beta chains from one sample sequenced in a study of cytomegalovirus exposure and HLA in healthy donors. The PCR contained 60 Vbeta and 13 Jbeta primers. Measured with immunoSEQ multiplex PCR; TCRdb has only the in-frame clones, and not every one. The sample shows over 50,000 clones, roughly 83% of them seen only once. Sequencing was carried out using PBMCs. These TCRs come from a man aged 35 to 55 in good health and CMV-seronegative.

The V and J genes are TRBV19 and TRBJ2-7; TRBD1 matches 9 bases. Germline-derived CDR1 and CDR2 are LNHDA and SQIVND (reference sequence). The CDR3 sequence is 17 residues long. V was clipped by 4 bases and J by 7 bases; unmatched bases: 17. The CDR3 protein is CASSRAYRGLKVGEQYV. The DNA of the CDR3 is TGTGCCAGTAGTAGAGCATACAGGGGGCTGAAGGTGGGGGAGCAGTACGTC.

V usage is TRBV5-4 and J usage is TRBJ2-1, with 8 bases fitting TRBD2. CDR1 SGHNT and CDR2 YYREEE come from the germline V gene (reference sequence). The CDR3 consists of 15 residues. With V trimmed by 3 bases and J by 4 bases, 6 bases remained unmatched. CDR3 region: CASSSAGGMYNEQFF. In DNA, the CDR3 is TGTGCCAGCAGCTCGGCGGGGGGTATGTACAATGAGCAGTTCTTC.

CDR3 loop: CASNEDGTGVGYTF. The CDR3 bases are TGTGCCAGCAACGAGGACGGAACAGGGGTAGGCTACACCTTC. The chain has TRBV6-6 and TRBJ1-2; 7 positions match TRBD1. The CDR3 spans 14 residues. CDR1 MNHNY and CDR2 SVGAGI come from the germline V gene (reference sequence). The junction had 13 bases not matched to a gene; V was cut back by 7 bases and J by 8 bases.

The chain combines TRBV30 with TRBJ1-4; D uncertain. The CDR3 covers 12 residues. V was clipped by 3 bases and J by 6 bases, with 8 bases between them. Germline lookup yields CDR1 GTSNPN and CDR2 SVGIG (reference sequence). The CDR3 DNA follows: TGTGCCTGGAGCCCCACAGATGAAAAACTGTTTTTT. Amino acids: CAWSPTDEKLFF.

J is TRBJ2-1 and V is TRBV5-4; possible D gene TRBD1, 6 bases. Germline V lookup: CDR1 SGHNT, CDR2 YYREEE (reference sequence). V dropped 6 bases and J dropped 0 bases, with 7 bases sitting between them. This CDR3 is 13 amino acids long. CDR3 protein: CASKGDSYNEQFF. The DNA of the CDR3 is TGTGCCAGCAAGGGGGACTCCTACAATGAGCAGTTCTTC. Together with reference TRBV5-4 and TRBJ2-1, the CDR3 gives the full variable domain: ETGVTQSPTHLIKTRGQQVTLRCSSQSGHNTVSWYQQALGQGPQFIFQYYREEENGRGNFPPRFSGLQFPNYSSELNVNALELDDSALYLCASKGDSYNEQFFGPGTRLTVL.

V and J are TRBV6-6 and TRBJ1-3, with D unclear. This CDR3 is built from 16 residues. Germline CDR1 MNHNY, CDR2 SVGAGI (reference sequence). V was trimmed by 2 bases and J by 4 bases, leaving 15 bases between them. CDR3 nucleotides: TGTGCCAGCAGTTACGGGTCCCGGGTTTCGGGAAACACCATATATTTT. This sequence encodes CASSYGSRVSGNTIYF.

This clone has only a few counts. The rearrangement links TRBV28 to TRBJ1-3, with 8 bases lining up with TRBD1. V was clipped by 6 bases and J by 1 base; unmatched bases: 2. Germline lookup yields CDR1 MDHEN and CDR2 SYDVKM. CDR3 size: 14 residues. CDR3 nucleotides: TGTGCCAGCAGCCGACAGGGGTCTGGAAACACCATATATTTT. Translating it yields CASSRQGSGNTIYF.

The genes are TRBV4-1 and TRBJ2-4; D is possibly TRBD2 (5 bases). V lost 3 bases and J lost 1, with 10 bases in between. This CDR3 is built from 15 residues. Germline V CDR1 and CDR2: MGHRA, YSYEKL. CDR3 in DNA: TGCGCCAGCAGCCATAGCGTTCGGGCCAAAAACATTCAGTACTTC. Protein sequence: CASSHSVRAKNIQYF.

This clone was observed once. The chain carries TRBV5-1 and TRBJ2-1; 10 nucleotides agree with TRBD2. This CDR3 has 14 residues. CDR1 SGHRS and CDR2 YFSETQ come from the germline V gene. With 2 bases clipped from V and 7 bases from J, the junction kept 3 bases outside the gene matches. CDR3 sequence reads: CASSLAGGPNEQFF. CDR3 in DNA: TGCGCCAGCAGCTTAGCGGGGGGGCCGAATGAGCAGTTCTTC.

This chain links TRBV7-8 with TRBJ1-2, with TRBD1 identical over 7 bases. Germline V gives CDR1 SGHVS, CDR2 FQNEAQ. Trimming took 4 bases from V and 5 from J; bases not matched to a gene: 10. The CDR3 sequence is 15 residues long. DNA for the CDR3: TGTGCCAGCAGCTCCAGACAGGGTTTAGGGTATGGCTACACCTTC. Protein sequence: CASSSRQGLGYGYTF.

This chain uses TRBV6-5 with TRBJ1-1; D remains ambiguous. Germline CDR1 MNHEY, CDR2 SVGAGI. V lost 4 bases and J 7 bases, leaving 22 bases between the germline ends. The CDR3 runs to 16 residues. DNA of the CDR3: TGTGCCAGCAGTTCGCTAATCCTAGGCAACCCCAGTGAAGCTTTCTTT. Amino acid sequence: CASSSLILGNPSEAFF.

The rearrangement uses TRBV28 and TRBJ2-7; tentatively, D is TRBD1 (6 bases). Germline V gives CDR1 MDHEN, CDR2 SYDVKM. This CDR3 is built from 15 residues. The V and J ends lost 5 bases and 1 base respectively, with 15 bases between them. The CDR3: CASSGSGVGSYEQYV. The CDR3 DNA follows: TGTGCCAGCAGTGGATCAGGGGTGGGGTCCTACGAGCAGTACGTC.

In nucleotides, the CDR3 is TGTGCCAGCAGTAAGGACTACCCCAAGGGTACAGATACGCAGTATTTT. This sequence encodes CASSKDYPKGTDTQYF. The chain uses TRBV6-6 and TRBJ2-3; TRBD2 is a possible D gene (6 bases). The CDR3 contains 16 residues. V gave up 5 bases and J gave up 3 bases, with 18 bases separating them. Looked up from germline, CDR1 is MNHNY and CDR2 is SVGAGI (reference sequence).

This clone was counted between two and nine times. The chain combines TRBV5-6 with TRBJ1-4, with D possibly being TRBD1 (6 bases). The CDR3 spans 14 residues. Trimming shortened V by 0 bases and J by 8 bases, and 11 bases separated the two germline ends. In germline, CDR1 is SGHDT, CDR2 YYEEEE. The CDR3 nucleotides are TGTGCCAGCAGCTTGGCAGGGACAACGGAAAAACTGTTTTTT. This codes for CASSLAGTTEKLFF.

The V call is TRBV29-1, the J call TRBJ2-5, with TRBD1 matching 9 bases. Germline V gene lookup returns CDR1 SQVTM and CDR2 ANQGSEA. The CDR3 runs 13 residues. V dropped 6 bases and J dropped 5; count of bases not matched to a gene: 7. CDR3 amino acids: CSVAGQGRETQYF. CDR3 DNA: TGCAGCGTGGCCGGACAGGGGAGGGAGACCCAGTACTTC. The whole variable domain, filled in from reference TRBV29-1 and TRBJ2-5, reads SAVISQKPSRDICQRGTSLTIQCQVDSQVTMMFWYRQQPGQSLTLIATANQGSEATYESGFVIDKFPISRPNLTFSTLTVSNMSPEDSSIYLCSVAGQGRETQYFGPGTRLLVL.

The V and J genes are TRBV7-8 and TRBJ1-2, with no clear D. This CDR3 contains 13 residues. Trimming removed 2 bases at V and 5 bases at J, with 9 bases between. Germline-derived CDR1 and CDR2 are SGHVS and FQNEAQ. CDR3 in amino acids: CASSLLSGYGYTF. In DNA form, the CDR3 reads TGTGCCAGCAGCTTACTCTCGGGGTATGGCTACACCTTC.

In nucleotides, the CDR3 is TGTGCCAGCAGCAACACAGGGGAGAATGGCTACACCTTC. It codes for CASSNTGENGYTF. The rearrangement uses TRBV5-6 and TRBJ1-2; 7 bases agree with TRBD1. This CDR3 spans 13 amino acids. After removal of 4 bases from V and 6 bases from J, the junction contained 6 bases not matched to a gene. Germline V gives CDR1 SGHDT, CDR2 YYEEEE. The variable domain in full, with the rest retrieved from reference TRBV5-6 and TRBJ1-2, is DAGVTQSPTHLIKTRGQQVTLRCSPKSGHDTVSWYQQALGQGPQFIFQYYEEEERQRGNFPDRFSGHQFPNYSSELNVNALLLGDSALYLCASSNTGENGYTFGSGTRLTVV.

The chain recombines TRBV5-6 with TRBJ2-2; TRBD1 is a possible D gene (5 bases). Germline values: CDR1 SGHDT, CDR2 YYEEEE. Trimming took off 4 bases at V and 3 bases at J, with 16 bases between the two ends. The length of the CDR3 is 16 residues. This chain's CDR3 is CASSLGLFLDTGELFF. The DNA for the CDR3 is TGTGCCAGCAGCCTGGGGCTGTTTCTCGACACCGGGGAGCTGTTTTTT.

The chain has TRBV5-1 and TRBJ2-2, with 10 bases aligning to TRBD1. Germline assignment: CDR1 SGHRS and CDR2 YFSETQ. Germline trimming cut 3 bases from V and 7 bases from J; bases unmatched to any gene: 9. This CDR3 contains 16 residues. In DNA, the CDR3 is TGCGCCAGCAGCTCAAACCCGGGACAGGGGAGCGGGGAGCTGTTTTTT. Translated, it gives CASSSNPGQGSGELFF.

This chain joins TRBV4-3 and TRBJ1-1; the D gene is possibly TRBD1 (6 bases). Deletions cut 1 base from V and 6 bases from J, with 18 bases between. The CDR3 is 16 amino acids. The germline V gene encodes CDR1 LGHNA and CDR2 YSLEER. CDR3 sequence: CASSQGPIIGQSEAFF. CDR3 in DNA: TGCGCCAGCAGCCAAGGGCCCATCATAGGACAGTCTGAAGCTTTCTTT.

This chain's CDR3 is CASSPDTDSPLHF. CDR3 DNA sequence: TGTGCCAGTAGTCCGGACACTGATTCACCCCTCCACTTT. The chain links TRBV19 to TRBJ1-6; a weak D match, TRBD1 (5 bases). Germline values: CDR1 LNHDA, CDR2 SQIVND (reference sequence). Trimming cost V 5 bases and J 8 bases, with 10 bases left between them. The CDR3 is made up of 13 amino acids.

The chain has TRBV27 and TRBJ2-3; a possible D gene is TRBD2 (5 bases). This CDR3 comprises 15 residues. Trimming cost V 1 base and J 5 bases, with 13 bases left between them. CDR1 and CDR2 (germline): MNHEY, SMNVEV (reference sequence). The CDR3, as DNA: TGTGCCAGCAGTTTATGGGGAAATCGGGAAGATACGCAGTATTTT. Translation gives CASSLWGNREDTQYF.

The chain couples TRBV5-1 to TRBJ1-2; possible D gene TRBD1, 6 bases. Germline V CDR1 and CDR2: SGHRS, YFSETQ. The CDR3 is 16 amino acids. V lost 0 bases to trimming and J lost 2 bases, with 14 bases between them. This CDR3 reads CASSLGPQGTNYGYTF. DNA for the CDR3: TGCGCCAGCAGCTTGGGCCCTCAGGGGACAAACTATGGCTACACCTTC.

This chain uses TRBV5-6 with TRBJ1-2; TRBD1 might be the D (5 bases). The V end was cut by 4 bases, the J end by 0 bases, with 16 bases between. From germline, CDR1 is SGHDT and CDR2 YYEEEE. This CDR3 contains 16 residues. CDR3 DNA: TGTGCCAGCAGCGGTGGCGGGGCGAGAGCTAACTATGGCTACACCTTC. Protein: CASSGGGARANYGYTF.

The genes are TRBV13 and TRBJ2-3; 7 nucleotides agree with TRBD1. The CDR3 is made up of 14 amino acids. CDR1 and CDR2 (germline): PRHDT, FYEKMQ (reference sequence). V trimming: 5 bases; J trimming: 4 bases; junction bases outside the gene matches: 6. The CDR3 DNA reads as TGTGCCAGCAGCACCCGGACAGGTTCAGATACGCAGTATTTT. It encodes CASSTRTGSDTQYF.

This chain links TRBV6-4 with TRBJ2-5; 8 bases align to TRBD2. This CDR3 is built from 14 residues. Trimming cost V 6 bases and J 2 bases; bases outside gene matches: 5. Germline-derived CDR1 and CDR2 are MRHNA and SNTAGT. This chain's CDR3 is CASRGRGGQETQYF. The CDR3 bases are TGTGCCAGCAGGGGTCGGGGGGGTCAAGAGACCCAGTACTTC.

The V gene is TRBV9, the J gene TRBJ2-1, with TRBD1 matching 8 bases. The CDR3 has 15 residues. In germline, CDR1 is SGDLS, CDR2 YYNGEE. The J segment lost 4 bases and the V segment lost 4 bases, leaving 7 bases of the junction unmatched. The CDR3 region is CASSPRDRTYNEQFF. For the CDR3, the DNA is TGTGCCAGCAGCCCCCGGGACAGGACTTACAATGAGCAGTTCTTC.

This sequence joins TRBV10-3 and TRBJ2-5, with TRBD2 as a possible D gene (7 bases). The germline V and J ends were trimmed by 5 bases and 3 bases, with 16 bases remaining between them. The CDR3 loop spans 15 amino acids. CDR1 and CDR2 from the germline V gene are ENHRY and SYGVKD. Written as DNA, the CDR3 is TGTGCCATCAGTCCAGGGGACTACCAAGAAGAGACCCAGTACTTC. Protein product: CAISPGDYQEETQYF.

This rearrangement joins TRBV28 to TRBJ2-3, with D perhaps TRBD2 (5 bases). V was trimmed by 7 bases and J by 10 bases, leaving 27 bases between them. Germline V CDR1 and CDR2: MDHEN, SYDVKM. This CDR3 comprises 16 residues. CDR3 DNA sequence: TGTGCCAGCAAGGCCCGGGGTTCCCCCAACGGTAAAGCGCAGTATTTT. Its protein product is CASKARGSPNGKAQYF.

The chain uses TRBV4-3 and TRBJ2-5; 7 nucleotides align to TRBD2. CDR1 is LGHNA, CDR2 YSLEER, per germline. V dropped 1 base and J dropped 5; count of bases not matched to a gene: 1. The CDR3 has 13 residues. This CDR3 reads CASSQGRGETQYF. CDR3 bases: TGCGCCAGCAGCCAAGGGCGGGGGGAGACCCAGTACTTC.